This T cell receptor (beta chain) derives from a study of blood T cells in healthy people across ages. Study results and limitations: Using unsorted PBMCs precluded a conclusive naive versus antigen-experienced comparison.

The CDR3 runs 19 residues. Trimming removed 1 base from V and 1 base from J; junction bases left unmatched: 13. Germline values: CDR1 SGHTA, CDR2 FQGNSA. Worth noting for this clonotype: Its specificity is not known.

With a J-beta primer mix and a sample-barcoded 5' primer, a second PCR ran about 7 to 12 cycles. TCRdb recomputed calls from the 5' RACE reads with MiXCR, one row per CDR3 protein. Seen here are 650,000 to 1,000,000 distinct CDR3 sequences, 35% to 40% observed once, and the top ten hold around 13%. The study recruited healthy Caucasian donors from Russia who were aged about 6 to 100. This chain uses TRBV7-2 with TRBJ1-2; the match to TRBD1 covers 9 bases. This receptor was taken from a man younger than 35 in good health. Sequenced material: blood. The chain's CDR3 is CASSLGVRGQGVHNYGYTF. The CDR3 nucleotides read TGTGCCAGCAGCTTAGGGGTTAGGGGACAGGGCGTACATAACTATGGCTACACCTTC.